Following are 20 T cell receptor beta chains from one sample sequenced in a study of T-cell reconstitution after alpha-beta-depleted transplantation in children (dated by TCRdb to between 2015 and 2016). According to the study, the label for this sample's treatment or condition signals: allogeneic hematopoietic cell transplantation with graft depleted of TCRalphabeta T cells and CD19 B cells. Preparation of the library involved PCR. Instrument used: Illumina HiSeq 2500. Molecular barcoding was employed in the preparation of TCR libraries, with unique molecular identifiers being used to normalize TCRbeta repertoire quantification. TCRdb trimmed public reads at Q25 via fastp, called clones via MiXCR and kept in-frame beta chains. Each entry merges the rows of one CDR3 protein and shows their most common DNA and genes. A total of roughly 100,000 distinct CDR3 sequences appear in this sample, around 7% of them only once. The ten largest clones capture around 17% of the sample.

Material: PBMCs, obtained before TCRalphabeta/CD19-depleted stem cell transplant. The receptors stem from a boy between 2 and 10 years old with acute lymphoblastic leukemia, due to receive a stem cell transplant.

Ten or more counts support this clonotype. This chain joins TRBV5-6 and TRBJ1-5; D gene uncertain. Deletions cut 2 bases from V and 4 bases from J, with 10 bases between. Germline V gene lookup returns CDR1 SGHDT and CDR2 YYEEEE. The CDR3 runs 14 residues. Here the CDR3 DNA reads TGTGCCAGCAGCTTCGGAGGCCAGAATCAGCCCCAGCATTTT. As protein: CASSFGGQNQPQHF.

Only a few counts were recorded for this clonotype. The rearrangement joins TRBV6-5 to TRBJ2-3; D assignment may be TRBD1 or TRBD2 (6 bases each). The CDR3 has 19 residues. V dropped 0 bases and J dropped 0 bases, with 19 bases sitting between them. CDR1 is MNHEY, CDR2 SVGAGI, per germline. The CDR3 loop is CASSYSTGGGSSSTDTQYF. As DNA, the CDR3 is TGTGCCAGCAGTTACTCGACCGGAGGGGGATCGTCTAGCACAGATACGCAGTATTTT.

This chain uses TRBV7-8 with TRBJ1-1; TRBD1 matches 9 bases. The CDR3 runs to 14 residues. Trimming removed 4 bases from V and 7 bases from J; junction bases left unmatched: 7. Germline values: CDR1 SGHVS, CDR2 FQNEAQ. The CDR3 sequence is CASSYRDRAFEAFF. The CDR3 DNA reads TGTGCCAGCAGCTACCGGGACAGGGCCTTTGAAGCTTTCTTT. Supplemented by reference TRBV7-8 and TRBJ1-1, the full variable domain reads GAGVSQSPRYKVAKRGQDVALRCDPISGHVSLFWYQQALGQGPEFLTYFQNEAQLDKSGLPSDRFFAERPEGSVSTLKIQRTQQEDSAVYLCASSYRDRAFEAFFGQGTRLTVV.

This clonotype was counted many times. The chain employs TRBV2 and TRBJ2-6, with D maybe TRBD1 (5 bases). This CDR3 comprises 14 residues. The V end was cut by 3 bases, the J end by 3 bases, with 6 bases between. Per germline, CDR1 SNHLY and CDR2 FYNNEI. For the CDR3, the DNA is TGTGCCAGCAGTGAGACAGTTGGGGCCAACGTCCTGACTTTC. Its translation: CASSETVGANVLTF.

There are many counts of this clonotype. V is TRBV5-1 and J is TRBJ2-5; D is ambiguous. This CDR3 has 14 amino acids. Germline CDR1 SGHRS, CDR2 YFSETQ. Trimming removed 5 bases from V and 3 bases from J, with 14 bases in between. In nucleotides, the CDR3 is TGCGCCAGCAGTCGGGTTCAGACGGAAGAGACCCAGTACTTC. It encodes CASSRVQTEETQYF.

This clonotype was recorded many times. The rearrangement links TRBV25-1 to TRBJ2-7, with a tentative D call TRBD2 (6 bases). CDR3 length: 15 amino acids. V lost 3 bases, J lost 2 bases, and 14 bases lay in between. Germline V gene sequence: CDR1 MGHDK, CDR2 SYGVNS. The CDR3 sequence: CASSETGLLTYEQYF. CDR3 bases: TGTGCCAGCAGTGAGACGGGACTGCTAACCTACGAGCAGTACTTC.

Many counts were recorded for this clonotype. The rearrangement uses TRBV5-1 and TRBJ1-1; D not certain. The CDR3 runs 13 residues. The ends were cut back, 4 bases at V and 1 base at J, with 8 bases in the middle. Germline V gene sequence: CDR1 SGHRS, CDR2 YFSETQ. The CDR3 DNA reads TGCGCCAGCAGCCCCCGGCGGAACACTGAAGCTTTCTTT. Translating gives CASSPRRNTEAFF.

In DNA, the CDR3 is TGTGCCAGCAGCCTTGGGTCACCGGGACAGGGGACTTATAACTATGGCTACACCTTC. Translating gives CASSLGSPGQGTYNYGYTF. This chain connects TRBV3-1 to TRBJ1-2; 10 bases fit TRBD1. The CDR3 spans 19 residues. V trimming: 4 bases; J trimming: 1 base; junction bases outside the gene matches: 15. CDR1 is LGHDT and CDR2 is YNNKEL in the germline V gene (reference sequence).

This clonotype has ten or more counts. The chain is built from TRBV6-4 and TRBJ2-2; maybe TRBD2 (6 bases). The CDR3 extends over 14 amino acids. From germline, CDR1 is MRHNA and CDR2 SNTAGT. V was pared by 4 bases and J by 4 bases, with 10 bases between. CDR3 nucleotide sequence: TGTGCCAGCAGTGCCTCCGGGGGCACCGGGGAGCTGTTTTTT. Its protein is CASSASGGTGELFF.

The CDR3 DNA sequence: TGCGCCAGCAGCCAGGGACAGCTACAAGAGACCCAGTACTTC. This encodes CASSQGQLQETQYF. This chain uses TRBV4-1 with TRBJ2-5; 7 bases are shared with TRBD1. The germline gives CDR1 MGHRA, CDR2 YSYEKL. The junction had 3 bases not matched to a gene; V was cut back by 3 bases and J by 2 bases. The CDR3 has 14 residues.

In its sample, this clonotype is medium-sized. The rearrangement uses TRBV15 and TRBJ1-1; D is ambiguous. V was trimmed by 2 bases and J by 3 bases, leaving 13 bases between them. Per germline, CDR1 LNHNV and CDR2 YYDKDF (reference sequence). The CDR3 has 15 amino acids. In DNA form, the CDR3 reads TGTGCCACCAGCAGACCAAGCCGAGTTGACACTGAAGCTTTCTTT. Amino acid sequence: CATSRPSRVDTEAFF.

The table lists this clonotype with a count of one. The genes are TRBV12-3 or TRBV12-4 and TRBJ1-6, with a weak D call TRBD1 (5 bases). V lost 8 bases and J 10 bases, leaving 15 bases between the germline ends. The CDR3 is 13 residues long. CDR3: CASGAGGRSPLHF. The CDR3 DNA follows: TGTGCCAGCGGGGCAGGAGGGAGGTCACCCCTCCACTTT.

This clonotype was observed at least ten times. The V and J genes are TRBV5-1 and TRBJ2-5; D not resolved. V was cut by 1 base and J by 5 bases, with 9 bases left in between. The V gene's germline CDR1 is SGHRS and CDR2 YFSETQ. The CDR3 runs to 13 residues. The CDR3 DNA follows: TGCGCCAGCAGCTTGTTAGGGCAGGAGACCCAGTACTTC. It codes for CASSLLGQETQYF.

This clonotype was seen repeatedly, ten times or more. This rearrangement joins TRBV6-1 to TRBJ2-1; 8 bases are a match to TRBD2. Germline V gene data show CDR1 as MNHNS and CDR2 as SASEGT. This CDR3 contains 15 residues. Unmatched junction bases numbered 8, after V lost 3 bases and J lost 7 bases. DNA of the CDR3: TGTGCCAGCAGTGAGTTTTCGGGGGGGTCGAATGAGCAGTTCTTC. This translates into CASSEFSGGSNEQFF.

Many counts were recorded for this clonotype. At one end the junction does not follow the germline gene, possibly because of a read error. The chain combines TRBV6-6 with TRBJ1-4; D unclear. CDR3 size: 11 residues. CDR1 and CDR2 (germline): MNHNY, SVGAGI (reference sequence). The DNA for the CDR3 is TGTGCCAGCAGTTACTCGAGCATCCATGTTTTT. It specifies CASSYSSIHVF.

This chain joins TRBV7-9 and TRBJ2-3; D unclear. The CDR3 is 11 amino acids. V lost 11 bases to trimming and J lost 6 bases, with 12 bases between them. The germline V gene has CDR1 SEHNR and CDR2 FQNEAQ (reference sequence). CDR3 nucleotides: TGTGCCGCGTCCTATCGGGATACGCAGTATTTT. It codes for CAASYRDTQYF.

The V call is TRBV7-2, the J call TRBJ2-7; 8 bases align to TRBD1. The V and J ends lost 5 bases and 3 bases, in that order; junction bases with no gene match: 9. The CDR3 sequence is 15 residues long. Germline assignment: CDR1 SGHTA and CDR2 FQGNSA. The chain's CDR3 is CASSQGQGYYYEQYF. CDR3 bases: TGTGCCAGCAGCCAAGGACAGGGTTATTACTACGAGCAGTACTTC.

There are many counts of this clonotype. This CDR3 reads CASSPIKKGELFF. In nucleotides, the CDR3 is TGTGCCAGCAGTCCCATTAAGAAAGGGGAGCTGTTTTTT. The V gene is TRBV6-2 or TRBV6-3, the J gene TRBJ2-2, with D unresolved. The CDR3 consists of 13 residues. V lost 5 bases to trimming and J lost 8 bases, with 12 bases between them. Per germline, CDR1 MNHEY and CDR2 SVGEGT.

This clonotype was found many times. The CDR3 spells CASSLLPGGGATDTQYF. For the CDR3, the DNA is TGTGCCAGCAGTTTGCTTCCTGGCGGGGGGGCGACAGATACGCAGTATTTT. The chain employs TRBV12-3 or TRBV12-4 and TRBJ2-3; 9 nucleotides agree with TRBD2. The CDR3 runs to 17 residues. V trimming: 3 bases; J trimming: 3 bases; junction bases outside the gene matches: 10.

This clonotype was counted at least ten times. The CDR3 DNA is TGCAGTGCTAGTCCGGGACCCAGCTACGAGCAGTACTTC. This translates into CSASPGPSYEQYF. The chain has TRBV20-1 and TRBJ2-7; the D gene could be TRBD1 or TRBD2 (5 bases each). Trimming removed 3 bases at V and 3 bases at J, with 12 bases between. Germline CDR1 DFQATT, CDR2 SNEGSKA (reference sequence). The CDR3 covers 13 residues.